The 21 T cell receptor beta chains reported below all come from one sample, sequenced in a study of radiotherapy plus CTLA-4 blockade in lung cancer. The protocol was immunoSEQ multiplex PCR, while the TCRdb copy is restricted to in-frame clones and leaves out a portion. The sample lists around 50,000 clones; less than 90% were seen once. The sample was peripheral blood, taken from a patient treated with radiotherapy plus ipilimumab. Receptors originate from a human donor with non-small cell lung cancer that progressed on radiotherapy plus ipilimumab. Some clones in this sample may be carry-over from other donors' samples.

This chain connects TRBV7-2 to TRBJ2-5, with a possible D match to TRBD2 (7 bases). Gene TRBJ2-7 matches the end of the DNA better, so the J call may be wrong. The CDR3 has 14 residues. Germline-derived CDR1 and CDR2 are SGHTA and FQGNSA. The CDR3 here is CASSFRGALDEQYF. In DNA form, the CDR3 reads TGTGCCAGCAGCTTTCGGGGGGCTTTGGACGAGCAGTACTTC.

V usage is TRBV7-2 and J usage is TRBJ2-1, with D possibly matching TRBD2 (6 bases). V was cut by 1 base and J by 7 bases, with 17 bases left in between. Per germline, CDR1 SGHTA and CDR2 FQGNSA. The CDR3 contains 16 residues. CDR3 sequence: CASSLDSGVVRNEQFF. The CDR3 DNA reads as TGTGCCAGCAGCTTAGACTCGGGGGTCGTTCGTAATGAGCAGTTCTTC. Variable domain in full (rest from reference TRBV7-2 and TRBJ2-1): GAGVSQSPSNKVTEKGKDVELRCDPISGHTALYWYRQSLGQGLEFLIYFQGNSAPDKSGLPSDRFSAERTGGSVSTLTIQRTQQEDSAVYLCASSLDSGVVRNEQFFGPGTRLTVL.

The chain recombines TRBV9 with TRBJ1-4; 11 bases are shared with TRBD1. V trimming: 4 bases; J trimming: 7 bases; junction bases outside the gene matches: 12. CDR1 SGDLS and CDR2 YYNGEE come from the germline V gene. The length of the CDR3 is 17 residues. CDR3 loop: CASSPRGTGGLGEKLFF. The CDR3 DNA sequence: TGTGCCAGCAGCCCGAGAGGGACAGGGGGTCTCGGTGAAAAACTGTTTTTT.

This chain uses TRBV18 with TRBJ1-1, with D tentatively TRBD1 (5 bases). Germline loops: CDR1 KGHSH, CDR2 LQKENI. V was cut by 3 bases and J by 5 bases, with 19 bases left in between. This CDR3 contains 16 residues. The CDR3 reads CASSPYRVGKGTEAFF. As DNA, the CDR3 is TGTGCCAGCTCACCCTATCGGGTAGGAAAGGGGACTGAAGCTTTCTTT. The complete variable domain, with remaining parts taken from reference TRBV18 and TRBJ1-1, reads NAGVMQNPRHLVRRRGQEARLRCSPMKGHSHVYWYRQLPEEGLKFMVYLQKENIIDESGMPKERFSAEFPKEGPSILRIQQVVRGDSAAYFCASSPYRVGKGTEAFFGQGTRLTVV.

The chain uses TRBV11-2 and TRBJ2-7, with a weak D call TRBD2 (5 bases). Germline assignment: CDR1 SGHAT and CDR2 FQNNGV. There are 14 residues in the CDR3. The germline V and J ends were trimmed by 4 bases and 6 bases, with 16 bases remaining between them. CDR3 DNA: TGTGCCAGCAGCTCCACCGGTGCGGGTCTCGAGCAGTACTTC. Translated: CASSSTGAGLEQYF.

This chain uses TRBV5-1 with TRBJ2-1, with 10 bases fitting TRBD2. Germline-derived CDR1 and CDR2 are SGHRS and YFSETQ. V gave up 4 bases and J gave up 2 bases; unmatched junction bases: 6. CDR3 size: 16 residues. This CDR3 reads CASSASSGGTYNEQFF. CDR3 DNA: TGCGCCAGCAGCGCCTCTAGCGGGGGCACCTACAATGAGCAGTTCTTC.

The chain has TRBV7-9 and TRBJ1-4, with TRBD1 as a possible D gene (5 bases). CDR3 size: 16 residues. In germline, CDR1 is SEHNR, CDR2 FQNEAQ (reference sequence). V was cut by 5 bases and J by 4 bases, with 17 bases left in between. The CDR3 DNA sequence: TGTGCCAGCAGCCTCGGAGCAGGGTTCATTAATGAAAAACTGTTTTTT. This gives the protein CASSLGAGFINEKLFF.

The gene calls are TRBV2 and TRBJ2-7; tentative D call: TRBD1 (6 bases). In germline, CDR1 is SNHLY, CDR2 FYNNEI. The CDR3 contains 16 residues. V lost 6 bases to trimming and J lost 5 bases, with 23 bases between them. CDR3 amino acids: CASRATQGPLGHEQYF. The CDR3 coding sequence is TGTGCCAGCAGGGCAACACAGGGTCCCTTGGGCCACGAGCAGTACTTC.

V and J are TRBV6-1 and TRBJ2-3; 8 bases agree with TRBD2. After removal of 1 base from V and 6 bases from J, the junction contained 9 bases not matched to a gene. The CDR3 is 16 residues long. The germline V gene encodes CDR1 MNHNS and CDR2 SASEGT. This CDR3 is CASSEDSGGGPDTQYF. The CDR3 coding sequence is TGTGCCAGCAGTGAAGACAGCGGGGGAGGACCGGATACGCAGTATTTT.

V gene TRBV6-5 combines with J gene TRBJ1-4; D gene unclear. The CDR3 length is 14 residues. Germline values: CDR1 MNHEY, CDR2 SVGAGI. With 4 bases removed from V and 6 bases from J, the gap between germline ends came to 12 bases. In DNA form, the CDR3 reads TGTGCCAGCAGTTTTTCACGGGAGTATGAAAAACTGTTTTTT. Amino acids: CASSFSREYEKLFF.

Only one count was recorded for this clone. The chain joins TRBV5-6 to TRBJ1-1, with D perhaps TRBD1 (5 bases). With 2 bases removed from V and 7 bases from J, the gap between germline ends came to 15 bases. The CDR3 extends over 14 amino acids. The germline V gene has CDR1 SGHDT and CDR2 YYEEEE. As DNA, the CDR3 is TGTGCCAGCAGCTTTTCGGGAGGGGTGGATGAAGCTTTCTTT. Translating gives CASSFSGGVDEAFF. Full variable domain (outside the CDR3, taken from reference TRBV5-6 and TRBJ1-1): DAGVTQSPTHLIKTRGQQVTLRCSPKSGHDTVSWYQQALGQGPQFIFQYYEEEERQRGNFPDRFSGHQFPNYSSELNVNALLLGDSALYLCASSFSGGVDEAFFGQGTRLTVV.

This CDR3 reads CASSVAVGGTAGEQFF. Here the CDR3 DNA reads TGTGCCAGCAGCGTAGCCGTGGGGGGGACCGCCGGTGAGCAGTTCTTC. The rearrangement uses TRBV9 and TRBJ2-1; 7 positions agree with TRBD2. This CDR3 region has 16 residues. Trimming cost V 0 bases and J 9 bases; bases outside gene matches: 12. Looked up from germline, CDR1 is SGDLS and CDR2 is YYNGEE. The complete variable domain, with remaining parts taken from reference TRBV9 and TRBJ2-1, reads DSGVTQTPKHLITATGQRVTLRCSPRSGDLSVYWYQQSLDQGLQFLIQYYNGEERAKGNILERFSAQQFPDLHSELNLSSLELGDSALYFCASSVAVGGTAGEQFFGPGTRLTVL.

The chain links TRBV6-1 to TRBJ1-5; 9 nucleotides match TRBD1. Germline V gives CDR1 MNHNS, CDR2 SASEGT. V was pared by 6 bases and J by 6 bases, with 9 bases of the junction left unmatched. The CDR3 has 15 residues. The CDR3 region is CASRGTGRGFQPQHF. The CDR3 DNA follows: TGTGCCAGCAGAGGGACAGGGAGGGGTTTTCAGCCCCAGCATTTT.

This chain connects TRBV2 to TRBJ2-1; the match to TRBD2 covers 8 bases. The germline V gene has CDR1 SNHLY and CDR2 FYNNEI. The V segment lost 6 bases and the J segment 6 bases; nucleotides outside the gene matches: 13. The CDR3 contains 16 residues. The CDR3 reads CASSLRGGRTVNEQFF. The CDR3 DNA sequence: TGTGCCAGCAGCCTACGTGGCGGGAGGACGGTCAATGAGCAGTTCTTC. The variable domain in full, completed from reference TRBV2 and TRBJ2-1, reads EPEVTQTPSHQVTQMGQEVILRCVPISNHLYFYWYRQILGQKVEFLVSFYNNEISEKSEIFDDQFSVERPDGSNFTLKIRSTKLEDSAMYFCASSLRGGRTVNEQFFGPGTRLTVL.

The chain uses TRBV6-6 and TRBJ2-5; 7 positions match TRBD1. There are 13 residues in the CDR3. CDR1 and CDR2 from the germline V gene are MNHNY and SVGAGI (reference sequence). Trimming cost V 6 bases and J 3 bases; bases outside gene matches: 4. As DNA, the CDR3 is TGTGCCAGCAGAGTCCAGGGGGAAGAGACCCAGTACTTC. It translates to CASRVQGEETQYF.

The chain is built from TRBV11-2 and TRBJ2-5; D is possibly TRBD2 (6 bases). CDR1 SGHAT and CDR2 FQNNGV come from the germline V gene. The CDR3 totals 13 residues. Trimming removed 2 bases from V and 4 bases from J, with 8 bases in between. In nucleotides, the CDR3 is TGTGCCAGCAGCTTAACCGGGAGAGAGACCCAGTACTTC. It translates to CASSLTGRETQYF.

The V gene is TRBV2, the J gene TRBJ1-2; D might be TRBD1 (6 bases). V lost 10 bases and J lost 0, with 9 bases in between. CDR1 and CDR2 (germline): SNHLY, FYNNEI. CDR3 length: 12 residues. The CDR3 region is CATGTSNYGYTF. Written as DNA, the CDR3 is TGTGCCACCGGGACATCTAACTATGGCTACACCTTC.

This sequence joins TRBV2 and TRBJ2-7; D may be TRBD1 (6 bases). CDR3 size: 14 residues. Germline V gene sequence: CDR1 SNHLY, CDR2 FYNNEI. Trimming took 6 bases from V and 4 from J, leaving 16 bases between them. CDR3 nucleotide sequence: TGTGCCAGCAGACCGGGACATCCCTCTTACGAGCAGTACTTC. It codes for CASRPGHPSYEQYF.

The rearrangement joins TRBV10-3 to TRBJ2-7, with a possible D match to TRBD1 (5 bases). Trimming cost V 3 bases and J 0 bases, with 18 bases left between them. Germline V lookup: CDR1 ENHRY, CDR2 SYGVKD. The CDR3 spans 17 residues. The CDR3 DNA reads as TGTGCCATCAGTGACGCTTTGGGGCCAGGGCACTCCTACGAGCAGTACTTC. Its protein is CAISDALGPGHSYEQYF.

This clone was picked up one time. V gene TRBV18 combines with J gene TRBJ1-1; the D gene is possibly TRBD1 (5 bases). Germline V gene data show CDR1 as KGHSH and CDR2 as LQKENI. The germline V and J ends were trimmed by 8 bases and 5 bases, with 12 bases remaining between them. This CDR3 spans 12 amino acids. CDR3: CASTSGGTEAFF. The CDR3 DNA is TGTGCCAGCACGTCGGGGGGGACTGAAGCTTTCTTT.

The V gene is TRBV4-1, the J gene TRBJ2-5; 13 positions match TRBD2. This CDR3 comprises 18 residues. The germline CDR1 and CDR2 sequences are MGHRA and YSYEKL. V lost 3 bases and J lost 3; bases outside the gene matches: 10. The CDR3 spells CASSQAMTSGGLEETQYF. CDR3 nucleotide sequence: TGCGCCAGCAGCCAGGCAATGACTAGCGGGGGGCTCGAAGAGACCCAGTACTTC.